This entry lists 10 T cell receptor beta chains sequenced from one sample in a study of T cells in Graves' hyperthyroidism and ophthalmopathy. Researchers amplified the TCR beta CDR3 regions from RNA transcripts. In the first-round RT-PCR of the TCR CDR3, the HTBI primer set was used. TCRdb re-called the multiplex PCR reads through MiXCR, storing one row per CDR3 protein. The profile covers roughly 500,000 distinct CDR3 sequences, with over 35% appearing a single time and about 45% taken by the ten largest. Sequencing was done on a sample of peripheral blood or thyroid tissue (not recorded which). The receptors stem from an adult woman with Graves' disease, either hyperthyroidism or ophthalmopathy (not recorded which).

This clonotype was observed a few times. The chain has TRBV27 and TRBJ1-6, with D perhaps matching TRBD1 (6 bases). Looked up from germline, CDR1 is MNHEY and CDR2 is SMNVEV (reference sequence). Trimming took off 2 bases at V and 10 bases at J, with 12 bases between the two ends. This CDR3 contains 14 residues. The CDR3 coding sequence is TGTGCCAGCAGTTTAGAAGACAGGTACTCACCCCTCCACTTT. Amino acid sequence: CASSLEDRYSPLHF.

This chain uses TRBV27 with TRBJ2-5, with 7 bases lining up with TRBD1. V lost 7 bases, J lost 4 bases, and 12 bases stayed unmatched. In germline, CDR1 is MNHEY, CDR2 SMNVEV (reference sequence). The CDR3 is 15 amino acids. The CDR3 nucleotides read TGTGCCAGCAATCCCCTCGGGGACAGCCGAGAGACCCAGTACTTC. Amino acids: CASNPLGDSRETQYF.

This chain connects TRBV7-9 to TRBJ2-7; D might be TRBD1 or TRBD2, each matching 5 bases. The CDR3 is 13 residues long. The germline V gene has CDR1 SEHNR and CDR2 FQNEAQ (reference sequence). The V end lost 5 bases, the J end lost 5 bases, and 13 bases lay between the germline ends. The chain's CDR3 is CASSHRGANEQYF. CDR3 nucleotides: TGTGCCAGCAGCCACCGAGGGGCCAACGAGCAGTACTTC.

This clonotype was detected ten times or more. The chain carries TRBV7-9 and TRBJ1-1; a weak D match, TRBD1 (5 bases). Germline CDR1 is SEHNR and CDR2 is FQNEAQ (reference sequence). V lost 1 base to trimming and J lost 3 bases, with 12 bases between them. The CDR3 runs to 15 residues. CDR3 region: CASSLVSGPDTEAFF. The CDR3 DNA is TGTGCCAGCAGCTTAGTTTCGGGGCCCGACACTGAAGCTTTCTTT.

The chain uses TRBV19 and TRBJ1-5; TRBD1 is a possible D gene (5 bases). The CDR3 sequence is 19 residues long. Germline-derived CDR1 and CDR2 are LNHDA and SQIVND (reference sequence). Trimming removed 5 bases at V and 0 bases at J, with 23 bases between. CDR3 sequence reads: CASSPRTSAGANSNQPQHF. CDR3 in DNA: TGTGCCAGTAGTCCCCGGACTAGCGCTGGGGCCAATAGCAATCAGCCCCAGCATTTT.

This clonotype showed up many times. The DNA is left out, because the CDR3 cannot be placed on it with certainty; the CDR3 is given as TCRdb lists it. The genes are TRBV7-3 and TRBJ2-6. Germline V gene sequence: CDR1 SGHTA, CDR2 FQGTGA. The CDR3 is 15 amino acids in total, end residues counted. The CDR3 is CASSFQVSGANVLTF.

This clonotype came up once. This sequence joins TRBV20-1 and TRBJ1-2; no firm D call. The CDR3 runs to 12 residues. Germline CDR1 DFQATT, CDR2 SNEGSKA (reference sequence). V gave up 3 bases and J gave up 3 bases, with 8 bases separating them. The CDR3 region has the DNA TGCAGTGCTAGGAGAGAAGACTATGGCTACACCTTC. It translates to CSARREDYGYTF.

This clonotype was recorded a few times. This chain joins TRBV29-1 and TRBJ1-5; D is perhaps TRBD1 (5 bases). From germline, CDR1 is SQVTM and CDR2 ANQGSEA. The CDR3 has 13 residues. Trimming cost V 4 bases and J 7 bases, with 14 bases left between them. Here the CDR3 DNA reads TGCAGCGTTGGGGGGGGAAGTAGCCAGCCCCAGCATTTT. It specifies CSVGGGSSQPQHF.

About this clonotype itself: Because the CDR3 is missing its conserved closing phenylalanine or tryptophan, this is likely a read error. The DNA is omitted, as the CDR3 cannot be located on it reliably, and the CDR3 follows TCRdb's listing. The chain recombines TRBV9 with TRBJ2-6; the table calls TRBD1, which could not be checked here. From germline, CDR1 is SGDLS and CDR2 YYNGEE. The CDR3 extends over 9 residues, inclusive of both ends. The CDR3 loop reads CASSVETGQ.

This clonotype has a single count. The gene calls are TRBV6-5 and TRBJ1-6; no clear D gene. Trimming removed 4 bases at V and 6 bases at J, with 7 bases between. Germline V CDR1 and CDR2: MNHEY, SVGAGI. The CDR3 spans 13 residues. CDR3 in amino acids: CASSWATNSPLHF. The CDR3 coding sequence is TGTGCCAGCAGTTGGGCGACTAATTCACCCCTCCACTTT.